This T cell receptor (beta chain) emerged from a study of OX40 agonist ivuxolimab in advanced cancers. Points from the study as a whole: Clonal expansion by week 6 occurred in CD4+ and CD8+ blood T cells (at 0.1 to 3.0 mg/kg).

In the case of this clone: The antigen is undetermined.

This CDR3 is 18 amino acids long. Germline CDR1 LGHNA, CDR2 YSLEER. V dropped 1 base and J dropped 3; count of bases not matched to a gene: 10. Measured with immunoSEQ multiplex PCR; TCRdb has only the in-frame clones, and not every one. The sample holds tens of thousands of clones, roughly 87% seen once. The source was CD4+ or CD8+ T cells sorted from blood, collected in a trial of the OX40 agonist ivuxolimab. The sequence was obtained from an adult with an advanced solid tumor such as melanoma, head and neck, liver or kidney cancer. The chain employs TRBV4-3 and TRBJ2-7; the match to TRBD2 covers 12 bases. The CDR3 sequence is CASSQAPLAGGGRYEQYF. CDR3 nucleotide sequence: TGCGCCAGCAGCCAAGCCCCTCTAGCGGGAGGGGGGCGCTACGAGCAGTACTTC.